What follows are 23 T cell receptor beta chains derived from one specimen sequenced in a study of Graves' ophthalmopathy and Graves' hyperthyroidism. As the template, RNA transcripts were used to amplify TCR beta CDR3 regions. Following a first-round RT-PCR that used HTBI primers, a second-round multiplex PCR was carried out. TCRdb ran MiXCR on the multiplex PCR reads and lists one entry per CDR3 protein. The data hold about 550,000 distinct CDR3 sequences, with less than 40% observed a single time. Material: peripheral blood or thyroid tissue (not recorded which). These receptors all stem from an adult man with Graves' hyperthyroidism.

This clonotype was found many times. This chain joins TRBV15 and TRBJ2-7; 10 bases align to TRBD1. CDR3 length: 14 amino acids. Germline-derived CDR1 and CDR2 are LNHNV and YYDKDF (reference sequence). With 3 bases clipped from V and 4 bases from J, the junction kept 3 bases outside the gene matches. The DNA of the CDR3 is TGTGCCACCAGCAGGGACAGGGGGAATTACGAGCAGTACTTC. Translating it yields CATSRDRGNYEQYF.

The J gene is TRBJ1-1, the V gene TRBV2, with D unresolved. CDR1 SNHLY and CDR2 FYNNEI come from the germline V gene. CDR3 length equals 14 residues. V gave up 6 bases and J gave up 3 bases, with 14 bases separating them. Written as DNA, the CDR3 is TGTGCCAGCAGCTCCGACCCTGCGGACACTGAAGCTTTCTTT. Protein sequence: CASSSDPADTEAFF.

This clonotype was recorded at least ten times. The chain combines TRBV7-9 with TRBJ2-7, with TRBD1 identical over 8 bases. The CDR3 has 15 amino acids. The germline V gene has CDR1 SEHNR and CDR2 FQNEAQ (reference sequence). Trimming at V came to 2 bases and at J to 1 base, leaving 4 bases not matched to a gene. As DNA, the CDR3 is TGTGCCAGCAGCTTAAGGAGACAGGGGTCCTACGAGCAGTACTTC. Protein: CASSLRRQGSYEQYF.

This clonotype was seen many times. The genes are TRBV2 and TRBJ1-6; D is undetermined. Trimming pared 6 bases from V and 16 bases from J, leaving 16 bases between. Germline values: CDR1 SNHLY, CDR2 FYNNEI. The CDR3 extends over 12 amino acids. CDR3 protein: CASRGDGVALHF. The CDR3 DNA reads TGTGCCAGCAGAGGCGACGGAGTAGCACTCCACTTT.

This clonotype was recorded at least ten times. The J gene is TRBJ2-5, the V gene TRBV7-6; tentative D call: TRBD2 (6 bases). The CDR3 is 15 residues long. Germline assignment: CDR1 SGHVS and CDR2 FNYEAQ. The V end lost 0 bases, the J end lost 5 bases, and 13 bases lay between the germline ends. DNA of the CDR3: TGTGCCAGCAGCTTAGCTGCGGGGATTCGGGAGACCCAGTACTTC. Its protein product is CASSLAAGIRETQYF.

This clonotype appeared a few times. V usage is TRBV19 and J usage is TRBJ1-2; D perhaps matches TRBD1 (6 bases). The ends were cut back, 7 bases at V and 0 bases at J, with 18 bases in the middle. Germline-derived CDR1 and CDR2 are LNHDA and SQIVND (reference sequence). CDR3 size: 16 residues. This CDR3 reads CASTQGRGVPNYGYTF. The CDR3 DNA reads TGTGCCAGTACCCAAGGCAGGGGTGTCCCTAACTATGGCTACACCTTC.

The chain combines TRBV25-1 with TRBJ1-4; a weak D match, TRBD1 (6 bases). The CDR3 has 15 residues. Germline V CDR1 and CDR2: MGHDK, SYGVNS. V lost 11 bases and J lost 3, with 19 bases in between. The CDR3 sequence is CAWSVRGQANEKLFF. For the CDR3, the DNA is TGTGCCTGGAGTGTAAGGGGACAAGCTAATGAAAAACTGTTTTTT.

The gene calls are TRBV7-2 and TRBJ1-1; TRBD1 is a possible D gene (5 bases). V was pared by 5 bases and J by 1 base, with 17 bases between. Germline CDR1 SGHTA, CDR2 FQGNSA. The CDR3 extends over 16 amino acids. CDR3 sequence reads: CASSVGATTSNTEAFF. The CDR3 DNA reads as TGTGCCAGCAGCGTCGGGGCAACAACTTCGAACACTGAAGCTTTCTTT.

To note about this clonotype: Germline is not matched at one junction end, which may reflect a read error. The rearrangement links TRBV2 to TRBJ2-7; D gene ambiguous. This CDR3 spans 11 amino acids. Per the germline V gene, CDR1 is SNHLY and CDR2 is FYNNEI. In DNA form, the CDR3 reads TGTGCCAGCGGTGACCGGTACGAGCAGTACTTC. Protein: CASGDRYEQYF.

This clonotype has a single count. This sequence may be a read error, since a much larger clone differs from it by one base. The J gene is TRBJ1-4, the V gene TRBV6-1; 8 nucleotides match TRBD1. CDR1 is MNHNS and CDR2 is SASEGT in the germline V gene. The length of the CDR3 is 16 residues. The CDR3 nucleotides read TGTGCCAGCGGCCCGACAGGGGATCCGGATAATGAAGAACTGTTTTTT. Its translation is CASGPTGDPDNEELFF.

The J gene is TRBJ2-5, the V gene TRBV24-1; D might be TRBD2 (5 bases). Per the germline V gene, CDR1 is KGHDR and CDR2 is SFDVKD. The length of the CDR3 is 14 residues. V was clipped by 10 bases and J by 2 bases, with 16 bases between them. The CDR3, as DNA: TGTGCCACTCAACTCAGCGGTAGTCAAGAGACCCAGTACTTC. This gives the protein CATQLSGSQETQYF.

This clonotype was counted at least ten times. The chain joins TRBV7-8 to TRBJ1-6, with TRBD1 matching over 7 bases. Trimming at V came to 3 bases and at J to 10 bases, leaving 15 bases not matched to a gene. The CDR3 consists of 17 residues. Germline CDR1 is SGHVS and CDR2 is FQNEAQ. The CDR3, as DNA: TGTGCCAGCAGCTTTCGCCGGGACAGCCTCGGTAACTCACCCCTCCACTTT. This codes for CASSFRRDSLGNSPLHF. The full variable domain, in which reference TRBV7-8 and TRBJ1-6 provide the parts outside the CDR3, is GAGVSQSPRYKVAKRGQDVALRCDPISGHVSLFWYQQALGQGPEFLTYFQNEAQLDKSGLPSDRFFAERPEGSVSTLKIQRTQQEDSAVYLCASSFRRDSLGNSPLHFGNGTRLTVT.

The chain has TRBV2 and TRBJ1-3; 9 positions agree with TRBD1. V lost 6 bases and J lost 2; bases outside the gene matches: 8. The germline CDR1 and CDR2 sequences are SNHLY and FYNNEI. This CDR3 contains 16 residues. For the CDR3, the DNA is TGTGCCAGCAGGGGTTCCGGGACAGGGACTGGAAACACCATATATTTT. Amino acid sequence: CASRGSGTGTGNTIYF.

V gene TRBV25-1 combines with J gene TRBJ2-1, with TRBD1 matching 7 bases. J lost 0 bases, V lost 3 bases, and 14 bases had no gene match. The germline CDR1 and CDR2 sequences are MGHDK and SYGVNS. The CDR3 covers 19 residues. CDR3 sequence reads: CASSDPTGRARGSYNEQFF. The CDR3 DNA reads as TGTGCCAGCAGTGACCCGACAGGGCGAGCAAGGGGCTCCTACAATGAGCAGTTCTTC.

DNA of the CDR3: TGTGCCAGCAGTCGGGGACAGGGGTCCAACTATGGCTACACCTTC. This encodes CASSRGQGSNYGYTF. The chain uses TRBV3-1 and TRBJ1-2; 10 bases agree with TRBD1. V trimming: 6 bases; J trimming: 2 bases; junction bases outside the gene matches: 6. Germline V gene sequence: CDR1 LGHDT, CDR2 YNNKEL (reference sequence). This CDR3 region has 15 residues.

V and J are TRBV29-1 and TRBJ2-5; 12 nucleotides match TRBD2. With 0 bases clipped from V and 4 bases from J, the junction kept 6 bases outside the gene matches. There are 16 residues in the CDR3. Germline values: CDR1 SQVTM, CDR2 ANQGSEA. CDR3 nucleotides: TGCAGCGTTGAAGAGGACGGGACTAGCGGGTTAGAGACCCAGTACTTC. It is translated as CSVEEDGTSGLETQYF. Supplemented by reference TRBV29-1 and TRBJ2-5, the full variable domain reads SAVISQKPSRDICQRGTSLTIQCQVDSQVTMMFWYRQQPGQSLTLIATANQGSEATYESGFVIDKFPISRPNLTFSTLTVSNMSPEDSSIYLCSVEEDGTSGLETQYFGPGTRLLVL.

J is TRBJ2-5 and V is TRBV20-1; 9 nucleotides align to TRBD2. V lost 4 bases and J lost 5; bases outside the gene matches: 8. CDR3 length equals 14 residues. In germline, CDR1 is DFQATT, CDR2 SNEGSKA (reference sequence). The CDR3 loop reads CSAIGAGGSETQYF. Written as DNA, the CDR3 is TGCAGTGCTATTGGAGCGGGAGGTTCGGAGACCCAGTACTTC.

In this sample, this clonotype turned up a few times. The V gene is TRBV7-8, the J gene TRBJ1-2; D remains unclear. Germline CDR1 and CDR2: SGHVS and FQNEAQ. The CDR3 is made up of 14 amino acids. Trimming took off 5 bases at V and 3 bases at J, with 13 bases between the two ends. This CDR3 is CASSQDVTDYGYTF. CDR3 bases: TGTGCCAGCAGCCAAGATGTAACAGACTATGGCTACACCTTC.

The chain combines TRBV11-2 with TRBJ1-2; TRBD1 matches at 9 bases. From germline, CDR1 is SGHAT and CDR2 FQNNGV. With 5 bases clipped from V and 6 bases from J, the junction kept 19 bases outside the gene matches. The CDR3 is made up of 18 amino acids. The CDR3 reads CASSPLGTERTGADGYTF. The CDR3 DNA follows: TGTGCCAGCAGCCCTTTAGGCACCGAAAGGACAGGGGCGGATGGCTACACCTTC.

The chain employs TRBV29-1 and TRBJ1-4, with D tentatively TRBD1 (5 bases). CDR1 and CDR2 from the germline V gene are SQVTM and ANQGSEA. V gave up 7 bases and J gave up 0 bases, with 12 bases separating them. This CDR3 comprises 14 residues. In DNA, the CDR3 is TGCAGCGCCGCCGGGGACCCAACTAATGAAAAACTGTTTTTT. It is translated as CSAAGDPTNEKLFF. Drawing the rest from reference TRBV29-1 and TRBJ1-4, the complete variable domain is SAVISQKPSRDICQRGTSLTIQCQVDSQVTMMFWYRQQPGQSLTLIATANQGSEATYESGFVIDKFPISRPNLTFSTLTVSNMSPEDSSIYLCSAAGDPTNEKLFFGSGTQLSVL.

This clonotype appeared many times. The J gene is TRBJ2-5, the V gene TRBV6-5; TRBD1 matches at 7 bases. V was pared by 4 bases and J by 3 bases, with 8 bases of the junction left unmatched. The CDR3 spans 15 residues. Germline values: CDR1 MNHEY, CDR2 SVGAGI. The DNA for the CDR3 is TGTGCCAGCAGTTCTGACCGGGACAGCAAAGAGACCCAGTACTTC. This sequence encodes CASSSDRDSKETQYF.

The gene calls are TRBV20-1 and TRBJ1-1, with unresolved D. Trimming took off 6 bases at V and 3 bases at J, with 17 bases between the two ends. Germline V gene lookup returns CDR1 DFQATT and CDR2 SNEGSKA (reference sequence). The CDR3 spans 14 residues. CDR3 residues: CSASSLGSYTEAFF. The CDR3 DNA sequence: TGCAGTGCCAGCAGCTTGGGATCTTACACTGAAGCTTTCTTT.

To note about this clonotype: This may come from a read error, since a much larger clone is one base off. J is TRBJ1-2 and V is TRBV12-3 or TRBV12-4, with 8 bases matching TRBD1. CDR3 size: 13 residues. In DNA form, the CDR3 reads TGTACTAGTGGTTTGGGACAGGACTATGGCTACACCTTC. It translates to CTSGLGQDYGYTF.